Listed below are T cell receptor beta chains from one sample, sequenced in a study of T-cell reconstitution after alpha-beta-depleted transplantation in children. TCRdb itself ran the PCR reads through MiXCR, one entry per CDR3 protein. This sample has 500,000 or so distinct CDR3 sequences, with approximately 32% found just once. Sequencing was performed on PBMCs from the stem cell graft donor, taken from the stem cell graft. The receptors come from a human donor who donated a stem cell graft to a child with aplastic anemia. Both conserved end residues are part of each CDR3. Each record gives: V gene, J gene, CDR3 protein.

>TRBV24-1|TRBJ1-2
CATSDQGDGYTF
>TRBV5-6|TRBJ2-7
CASSLVSQGDYEQYF
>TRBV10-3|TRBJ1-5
CAIRESGTGQPQHF
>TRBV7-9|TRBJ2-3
CASSRDLDTQYF
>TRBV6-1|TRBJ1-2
CASRPTGGPYGYTF
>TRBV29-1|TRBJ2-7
CSVGFWREGLSVYEQYF
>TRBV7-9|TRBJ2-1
CASSPGLISSYNEQFF
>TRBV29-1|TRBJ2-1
CSADPMSVGEQFF
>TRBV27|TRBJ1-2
CASSLSFRSGYTF
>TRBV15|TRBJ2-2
CATSRELAGGQAGELFF
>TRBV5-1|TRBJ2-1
CASSSPPGQGGLVSYNEQFF
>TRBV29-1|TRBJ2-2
CSSGTGGPGELFF
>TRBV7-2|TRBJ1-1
CASSPPRTVETEAFF
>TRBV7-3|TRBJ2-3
CASSPGTVTDTQYF
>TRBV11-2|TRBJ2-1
CASSLDRAPYNEQFF
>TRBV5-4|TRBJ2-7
CASSLGASDYEQYF
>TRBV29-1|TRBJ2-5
CSVGTGAETQYF
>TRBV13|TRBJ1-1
CASSLPGSYTEAFF
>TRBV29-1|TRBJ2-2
CSVLPGQNTGELFF
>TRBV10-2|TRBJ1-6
CASSGGDRVSSPLHF
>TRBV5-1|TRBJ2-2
CASSGSSGIKGELFF
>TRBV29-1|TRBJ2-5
CSVEYIRTGERAQYF
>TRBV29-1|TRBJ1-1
CSVGLKGANTEAFF